These 11 T cell receptor beta chains were sequenced from one sample in a study of breast tumors, draining lymph nodes, adjacent tissues. Each CDR3 protein is one row after TCRdb ran MiXCR on the multiplex PCR reads. The sample lists 30,000 to 40,000 distinct CDR3 sequences; around a third were seen once. What was sequenced was breast tumor tissue. These receptors were obtained from a female donor with breast cancer. Some clones in this sample may be carry-over from other donors' samples.

This clonotype was recorded at least ten times. The chain links TRBV5-1 to TRBJ2-7; TRBD1 aligns across 7 bases. Trimming cost V 4 bases and J 3 bases; bases outside gene matches: 4. Per the germline V gene, CDR1 is SGHRS and CDR2 is YFSETQ. The CDR3 runs to 13 residues. The CDR3 DNA reads as TGCGCCAGCAGCACAGGACAGGACTACGAGCAGTACTTC. This translates into CASSTGQDYEQYF.

With regard to this clonotype: The junction differs from germline at one of its ends, possibly a read error. The chain is built from TRBV5-4 and TRBJ2-7; 13 nucleotides line up with TRBD2. The CDR3 loop spans 15 amino acids. CDR1 is SGHNT and CDR2 is YYREEE in the germline V gene (reference sequence). This CDR3 is CASSLEGLAGTRTVF. CDR3 coding DNA: TGTGCCAGCAGCTTGGAGGGACTAGCGGGAACCCGGACAGTCTTC.

The chain is built from TRBV7-9 and TRBJ2-1; no clear D gene. V lost 5 bases and J 9 bases, leaving 8 bases between the germline ends. The CDR3 covers 11 residues. Germline V gene lookup returns CDR1 SEHNR and CDR2 FQNEAQ (reference sequence). This CDR3 reads CASSPAGEQFF. The CDR3 DNA reads as TGTGCCAGCAGCCCCGCCGGTGAGCAGTTCTTC.

This clonotype was detected a few times. The chain recombines TRBV30 with TRBJ2-7, with 10 bases aligning to TRBD2. The CDR3 covers 15 residues. Germline CDR1 reads GTSNPN; CDR2 reads SVGIG (reference sequence). The J segment lost 7 bases and the V segment lost 3 bases, leaving 12 bases of the junction unmatched. The chain's CDR3 is CAWRGGTSVVEEQYF. CDR3 sequence (DNA): TGTGCCTGGAGGGGCGGGACTAGCGTCGTCGAAGAGCAGTACTTC.

The chain uses TRBV3-1 and TRBJ2-1, with D possibly TRBD2 on 5 matching bases. The CDR3 totals 14 residues. V dropped 4 bases and J dropped 0 bases, with 7 bases sitting between them. The germline gives CDR1 LGHDT, CDR2 YNNKEL (reference sequence). The CDR3 loop is CASSRESSYNEQFF. The CDR3 bases are TGTGCCAGCAGCCGGGAGAGCTCCTACAATGAGCAGTTCTTC.

This clonotype was detected ten times or more. The chain carries TRBV6-1 and TRBJ2-7, with TRBD2 as a possible D gene (6 bases). V was shortened by 1 base and J by 4 bases, with 20 bases between the two germline ends. Germline CDR1 and CDR2: MNHNS and SASEGT. This CDR3 region has 17 residues. CDR3 amino acids: CASSEVVPGTPHYEQYF. The CDR3, as DNA: TGTGCCAGCAGTGAAGTAGTACCCGGGACTCCGCATTACGAGCAGTACTTC.

This clonotype has just a few counts. V usage is TRBV30 and J usage is TRBJ1-2; no clear D. This CDR3 contains 14 residues. The germline CDR1 and CDR2 sequences are GTSNPN and SVGIG (reference sequence). V lost 0 bases to trimming and J lost 5 bases, with 13 bases between them. The CDR3 loop is CAWSVRGREYGYTF. The CDR3 nucleotides are TGTGCCTGGAGTGTACGAGGGCGAGAGTATGGCTACACCTTC.

This clonotype was counted a few times. At one end the junction does not follow the germline gene, possibly because of a read error. The V call is TRBV12-5, the J call TRBJ2-1; TRBD1 agrees at 7 bases. The CDR3 is 15 residues long. Germline V gives CDR1 LGHNT, CDR2 FRNRAP. Here the CDR3 reads CASGRSGTVNNGQFF. The CDR3 DNA reads as TGTGCTAGTGGCCGCTCCGGGACAGTCAACAATGGGCAGTTCTTC. Complete variable domain (other parts from reference TRBV12-5 and TRBJ2-1): DARVTQTPRHKVTEMGQEVTMRCQPILGHNTVFWYRQTMMQGLELLAYFRNRAPLDDSGMPKDRFSAEMPDATLATLKIQPSEPRDSAVYFCASGRSGTVNNGQFFGPGTRLTVL.

There are many counts of this clonotype. The rearrangement links TRBV6-2 or TRBV6-3 to TRBJ2-3; D is possibly TRBD2 (5 bases). V was trimmed by 10 bases and J by 3 bases, leaving 17 bases between them. This CDR3 is built from 14 residues. The germline gives CDR1 MNHEY, CDR2 SVGEGT. This chain's CDR3 is CATRREGWTDTQYF. The CDR3, as DNA: TGTGCCACCAGGCGAGAGGGATGGACAGATACGCAGTATTTT.

This clonotype was seen ten or more times. The gene calls are TRBV11-3 and TRBJ2-4; D is ambiguous. Deletions cut 0 bases from V and 0 bases from J, with 12 bases between. The germline V gene encodes CDR1 SGHNT and CDR2 YENEEA. The CDR3 length is 17 residues. The CDR3 DNA is TGTGCCAGCAGCTTAGATAGGCCTCCCCTAGCCAAAAACATTCAGTACTTC. Translation: CASSLDRPPLAKNIQYF.

DNA for the CDR3: TGCAGCGTTAAACCGACAGGGGGAGAGCAGTACTTC. Protein product: CSVKPTGGEQYF. The J gene is TRBJ2-7, the V gene TRBV29-1; TRBD1 aligns across 9 bases. CDR3 size: 12 residues. V gave up 5 bases and J gave up 7 bases; unmatched junction bases: 6. Germline loops: CDR1 SQVTM, CDR2 ANQGSEA.